This TCR beta chain was identified during a study of metastatic and nonmetastatic thyroid tumors. As for the study in general: Both malignant and benign thyroid patients supplied peripheral blood and tumor or nodule tissue samples, across which the repertoires of these patients were then compared. Study-level results: Malignant thyroid tumors reportedly had TCR beta diversity that was significantly higher than in benign nodules, in blood and tumor.

Germline trimming cut 3 bases from V and 4 bases from J; bases unmatched to any gene: 7. Germline assignment: CDR1 LGHNA and CDR2 YNFKEQ. The CDR3 extends over 15 amino acids. In the original workflow: Building a distant-metastasis classifier for papillary thyroid cancer drew on CDR3 differences across clinicopathological groups. TCRdb re-analyzed the PCR reads through MiXCR. The V and J calls shown here were made by TCRdb, not taken from the authors' results. The table lists about 89,000 clones, 12% of them singletons. Nobody among the patients had been given any treatment before thyroid surgery. This clone appeared once. The target antigen is unknown.

The chain uses TRBV4-2 and TRBJ1-1; TRBD1 matches 8 bases. The receptor was isolated from a female donor with papillary thyroid cancer or a benign thyroid nodule (not recorded which). Some clones in this sample may be carry-over from other donors' samples. The sample taken for sequencing was tumor tissue. The CDR3 loop reads CASSHGQGPSTEAFF. In DNA form, the CDR3 reads TGTGCCAGCAGCCACGGACAGGGCCCCAGCACTGAAGCTTTCTTT.